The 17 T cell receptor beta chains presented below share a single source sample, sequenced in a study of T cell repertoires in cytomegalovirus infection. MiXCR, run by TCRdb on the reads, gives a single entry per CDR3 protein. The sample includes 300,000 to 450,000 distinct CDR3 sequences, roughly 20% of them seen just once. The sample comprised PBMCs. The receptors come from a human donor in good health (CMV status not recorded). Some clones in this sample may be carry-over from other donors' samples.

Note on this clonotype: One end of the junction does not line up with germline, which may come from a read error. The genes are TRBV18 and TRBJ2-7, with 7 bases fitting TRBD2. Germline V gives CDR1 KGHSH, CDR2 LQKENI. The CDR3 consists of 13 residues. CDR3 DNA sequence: TGTGCCAGCTCCCAGCGGGGTTCCTACAAGCAGTACTTC. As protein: CASSQRGSYKQYF. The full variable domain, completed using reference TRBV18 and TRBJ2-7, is NAGVMQNPRHLVRRRGQEARLRCSPMKGHSHVYWYRQLPEEGLKFMVYLQKENIIDESGMPKERFSAEFPKEGPSILRIQQVVRGDSAAYFCASSQRGSYKQYFGPGTRLTVT.

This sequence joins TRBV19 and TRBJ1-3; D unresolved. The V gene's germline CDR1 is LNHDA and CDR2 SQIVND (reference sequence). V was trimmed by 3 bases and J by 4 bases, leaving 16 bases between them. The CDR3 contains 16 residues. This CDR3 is CASSMPAGVSGNTIYF. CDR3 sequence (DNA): TGTGCCAGTAGTATGCCCGCTGGGGTCTCCGGAAACACCATATATTTT. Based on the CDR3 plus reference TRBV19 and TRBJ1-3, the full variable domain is DGGITQSPKYLFRKEGQNVTLSCEQNLNHDAMYWYRQDPGQGLRLIYYSQIVNDFQKGDIAEGYSVSREKKESFPLTVTSAQKNPTAFYLCASSMPAGVSGNTIYFGEGSWLTVV.

CDR3 amino acids: CASSGSTGTVGANVLTF. For the CDR3, the DNA is TGTGCCAGCAGTGGATCAACTGGGACAGTTGGGGCCAACGTCCTGACTTTC. The chain recombines TRBV28 with TRBJ2-6, with TRBD1 matching over 7 bases. In germline, CDR1 is MDHEN, CDR2 SYDVKM. V lost 5 bases, J lost 3 bases, and 10 bases stayed unmatched. The CDR3 consists of 17 residues. The complete variable domain, with remaining parts taken from reference TRBV28 and TRBJ2-6, reads DVKVTQSSRYLVKRTGEKVFLECVQDMDHENMFWYRQDPGLGLRLIYFSYDVKMKEKGDIPEGYSVSREKKERFSLILESASTNQTSMYLCASSGSTGTVGANVLTFGAGSRLTVL.

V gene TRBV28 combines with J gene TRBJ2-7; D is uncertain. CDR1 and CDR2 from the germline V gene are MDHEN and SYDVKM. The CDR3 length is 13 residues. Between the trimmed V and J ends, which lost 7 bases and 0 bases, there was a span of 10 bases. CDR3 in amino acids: CASIKKLSYEQYF. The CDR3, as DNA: TGTGCCAGCATTAAGAAACTCTCCTACGAGCAGTACTTC.

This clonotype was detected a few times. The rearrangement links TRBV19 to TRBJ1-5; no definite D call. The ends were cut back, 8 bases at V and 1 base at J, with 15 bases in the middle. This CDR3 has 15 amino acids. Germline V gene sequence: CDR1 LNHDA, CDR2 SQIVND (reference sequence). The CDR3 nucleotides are TGTGCCAGTCACTCTGTGGGCCTGAGCAATCAGCCCCAGCATTTT. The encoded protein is CASHSVGLSNQPQHF.

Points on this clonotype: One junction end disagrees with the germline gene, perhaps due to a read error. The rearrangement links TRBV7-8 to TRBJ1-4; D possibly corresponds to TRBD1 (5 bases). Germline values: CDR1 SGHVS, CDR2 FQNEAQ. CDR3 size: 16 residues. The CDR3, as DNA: TGTGCCTGCAGCCGCGGGGGACGCCAGAACAATGAAAAACTGTTTTTT. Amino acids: CACSRGGRQNNEKLFF.

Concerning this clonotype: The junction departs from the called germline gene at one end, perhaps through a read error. CDR3 region: CSAGERYNDQFF. CDR3 nucleotide sequence: TGCAGTGCTGGGGAGCGGTACAATGACCAGTTCTTC. The chain links TRBV20-1 to TRBJ2-1, with D possibly matching TRBD2 (5 bases). CDR3 length: 12 residues. The germline gives CDR1 DFQATT, CDR2 SNEGSKA (reference sequence).

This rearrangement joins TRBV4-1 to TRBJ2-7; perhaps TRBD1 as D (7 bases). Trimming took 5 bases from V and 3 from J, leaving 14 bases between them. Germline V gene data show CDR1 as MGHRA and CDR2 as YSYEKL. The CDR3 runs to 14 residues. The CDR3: CASSYGGQSYEQYF. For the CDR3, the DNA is TGCGCCAGCAGCTACGGGGGACAGAGCTACGAGCAGTACTTC.

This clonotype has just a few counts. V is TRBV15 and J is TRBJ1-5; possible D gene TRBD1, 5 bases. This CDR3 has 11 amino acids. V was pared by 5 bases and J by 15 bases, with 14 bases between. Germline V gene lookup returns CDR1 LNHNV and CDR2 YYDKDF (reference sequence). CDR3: CATSGQGTWHF. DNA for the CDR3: TGTGCCACCAGCGGCCAGGGAACGTGGCATTTT.

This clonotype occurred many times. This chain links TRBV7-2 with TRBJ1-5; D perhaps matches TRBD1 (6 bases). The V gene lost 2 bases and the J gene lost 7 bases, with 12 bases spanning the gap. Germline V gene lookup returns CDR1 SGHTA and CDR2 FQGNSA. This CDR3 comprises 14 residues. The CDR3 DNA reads TGTGCCAGCAGCTTAACAGGGATCCGGCAGCCCCAGCATTTT. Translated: CASSLTGIRQPQHF.

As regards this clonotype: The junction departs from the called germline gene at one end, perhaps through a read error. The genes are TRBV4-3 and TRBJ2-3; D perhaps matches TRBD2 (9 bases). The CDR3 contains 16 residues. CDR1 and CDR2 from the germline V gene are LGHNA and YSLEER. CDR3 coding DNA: TGCGCCAGCAGCCAATACAGGGGGACTAGCACAGATACGCAGGATTTT. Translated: CASSQYRGTSTDTQDF.

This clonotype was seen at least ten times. The CDR3, as DNA: TGTGCCAGCAGCTTAGGGGGGGCTGGGAACACTGAAGCTTTCTTT. It translates to CASSLGGAGNTEAFF. The rearrangement uses TRBV7-2 and TRBJ1-1; the D gene is possibly TRBD1 (6 bases). The CDR3 extends over 15 amino acids. CDR1 SGHTA and CDR2 FQGNSA come from the germline V gene. Trimming left V 1 base short and J 1 base short, with 10 bases between.

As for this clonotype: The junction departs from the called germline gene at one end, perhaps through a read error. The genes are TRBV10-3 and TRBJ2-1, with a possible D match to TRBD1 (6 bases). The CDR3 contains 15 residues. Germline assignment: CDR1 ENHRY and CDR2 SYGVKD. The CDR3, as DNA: TGTGACATCCGTAGCCCACAGGGCACAAACAATGAGCAGTTCTTC. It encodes CDIRSPQGTNNEQFF.

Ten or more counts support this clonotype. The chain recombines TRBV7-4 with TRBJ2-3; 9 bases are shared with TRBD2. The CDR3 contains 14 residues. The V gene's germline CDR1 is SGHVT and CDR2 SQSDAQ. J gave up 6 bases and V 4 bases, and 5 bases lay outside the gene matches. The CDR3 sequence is CASSSRGGLDTQYF. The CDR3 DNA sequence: TGTGCCAGCAGCTCGCGGGGGGGCCTGGATACGCAGTATTTT.

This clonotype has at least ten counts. In DNA, the CDR3 is TGTGCCAGCAGCTTAGAGGTGCTGAACACTGAAGCTTTCTTT. It specifies CASSLEVLNTEAFF. The rearrangement links TRBV7-6 to TRBJ1-1; D is uncertain. Trimming cost V 1 base and J 0 bases, with 6 bases left between them. The germline V gene encodes CDR1 SGHVS and CDR2 FNYEAQ. This CDR3 is built from 14 residues.

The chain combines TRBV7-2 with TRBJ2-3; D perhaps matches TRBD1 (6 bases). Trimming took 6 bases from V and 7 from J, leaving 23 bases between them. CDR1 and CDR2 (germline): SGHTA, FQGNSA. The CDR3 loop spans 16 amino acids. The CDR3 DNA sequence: TGTGCCAGCAGTGGACAGTATTTATCTTCCTCAAATACGCAGTATTTT. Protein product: CASSGQYLSSSNTQYF.

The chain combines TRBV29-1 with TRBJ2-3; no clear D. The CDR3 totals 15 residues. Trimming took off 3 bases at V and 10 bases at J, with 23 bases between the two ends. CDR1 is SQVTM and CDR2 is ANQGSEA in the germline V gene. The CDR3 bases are TGCAGCGTTGAGTTGGGAACAGCCCCACGCGAGGCGCAGTATTTT. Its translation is CSVELGTAPREAQYF.